Below, 5 T cell receptor beta chains from the same sample are listed, as sequenced in a study of blood T cell repertoires in COVID-19. TCRdb's table, derived via immunoSEQ multiplex PCR, lists solely in-frame clones and lacks some. The data contain around 240,000 clones, about 80% of them singletons. Sequenced material: peripheral blood. These receptors all stem from a woman older than 75 with acute or convalescent COVID-19.

The J gene is TRBJ1-5, the V gene TRBV6-5, with D maybe TRBD1 (6 bases). In germline, CDR1 is MNHEY, CDR2 SVGAGI. The ends were cut back, 5 bases at V and 1 base at J, with 9 bases in the middle. This CDR3 is built from 14 residues. The CDR3 is CASSNGQSNQPQHF. CDR3 in DNA: TGTGCCAGCAGTAACGGACAGAGCAATCAGCCCCAGCATTTT.

This chain links TRBV7-9 with TRBJ2-3; D is unresolved. The germline gives CDR1 SEHNR, CDR2 FQNEAQ (reference sequence). Deletions cut 2 bases from V and 0 bases from J, with 6 bases between. This CDR3 region has 14 residues. This chain's CDR3 is CASSLSGSTDTQYF. The CDR3 nucleotides are TGTGCCAGCAGCTTATCCGGGAGCACAGATACGCAGTATTTT.

The rearrangement joins TRBV7-2 to TRBJ2-1, with D possibly being TRBD2 (5 bases). Germline CDR1 is SGHTA and CDR2 is FQGNSA. The CDR3 contains 15 residues. V lost 6 bases, J lost 3 bases, and 15 bases lay in between. This CDR3 is CASRSSPGNYNEQFF. The CDR3, as DNA: TGTGCCAGCAGGTCTAGTCCGGGGAACTACAATGAGCAGTTCTTC.

This clone has a handful of counts. The V gene is TRBV6-2 or TRBV6-3, the J gene TRBJ2-3; tentative D call: TRBD1 (5 bases). Germline V CDR1 and CDR2: MNHEY, SVGEGT. The CDR3 loop spans 14 amino acids. V dropped 2 bases and J dropped 5 bases, with 11 bases sitting between them. Written as DNA, the CDR3 is TGTGCCAGCAGTTACGCCAGGGCTATAGATACGCAGTATTTT. Translated, it gives CASSYARAIDTQYF.

The chain recombines TRBV5-6 with TRBJ1-1, with 8 nucleotides matching TRBD1. Per germline, CDR1 SGHDT and CDR2 YYEEEE. This CDR3 has 16 amino acids. J lost 2 bases, V lost 4 bases, and 10 bases had no gene match. The CDR3 protein is CASSVPGRGLNTEAFF. CDR3 bases: TGTGCCAGCAGCGTACCGGGCAGGGGGCTAAACACTGAAGCTTTCTTT.